These 16 T cell receptor beta chains were sequenced from one sample in a study of cytomegalovirus exposure and HLA in healthy donors. 60 Vbeta and 13 Jbeta primers were used in PCR. Profiled with immunoSEQ multiplex PCR; TCRdb holds only in-frame clones, not every one. The sample lists 100,000 or so clones; roughly 70% were seen once. The specimen was PBMCs. These receptors all come from a man between 45 and 60 years old in good health and CMV-seronegative.

This rearrangement joins TRBV2 to TRBJ2-5, with 7 bases matching TRBD1. Germline trimming cut 3 bases from V and 4 bases from J; bases unmatched to any gene: 5. The CDR3 spans 14 residues. CDR1 is SNHLY and CDR2 is FYNNEI in the germline V gene. The CDR3: CASSEGNRGETQYF. The DNA for the CDR3 is TGTGCCAGCAGTGAGGGCAACAGGGGAGAGACCCAGTACTTC.

The chain couples TRBV28 to TRBJ2-7; 8 bases match TRBD2. The trim removed 2 bases at V and 3 bases at J, leaving 12 bases unmatched. Germline CDR1 is MDHEN and CDR2 is SYDVKM. This CDR3 has 17 amino acids. CDR3 amino acids: CASSLAATGLAGYEQYF. As DNA, the CDR3 is TGTGCCAGCAGTTTAGCGGCGACGGGGCTAGCGGGCTACGAGCAGTACTTC.

The CDR3 reads CASSHQNYGYTF. The CDR3 region has the DNA TGTGCCAGCAGTCACCAGAACTATGGCTACACCTTC. V usage is TRBV27 and J usage is TRBJ1-2; no clear D. Germline V gene lookup returns CDR1 MNHEY and CDR2 SMNVEV (reference sequence). This CDR3 is 12 amino acids long. V lost 5 bases and J 2 bases, leaving 6 bases between the germline ends.

The V gene is TRBV7-2, the J gene TRBJ1-5, with D hard to call. This CDR3 spans 12 amino acids. Germline CDR1 is SGHTA and CDR2 is FQGNSA. The V end was cut by 5 bases, the J end by 9 bases, with 11 bases between. The CDR3 DNA reads as TGTGCCAGCAGCACACGGGGTCGGCCCCAGCATTTT. Residues: CASSTRGRPQHF. Drawing the rest from reference TRBV7-2 and TRBJ1-5, the complete variable domain is GAGVSQSPSNKVTEKGKDVELRCDPISGHTALYWYRQSLGQGLEFLIYFQGNSAPDKSGLPSDRFSAERTGGSVSTLTIQRTQQEDSAVYLCASSTRGRPQHFGDGTRLSIL.

The chain combines TRBV18 with TRBJ2-2; 8 nucleotides agree with TRBD2. With V trimmed by 3 bases and J by 4 bases, 10 bases remained unmatched. This CDR3 is 17 amino acids long. Germline CDR1 and CDR2: KGHSH and LQKENI. CDR3 residues: CASSPSWGSGTTGELFF. CDR3 nucleotide sequence: TGTGCCAGCTCACCGAGTTGGGGTAGCGGGACCACCGGGGAGCTGTTTTTT.

The gene calls are TRBV10-1 and TRBJ2-3, with 13 bases fitting TRBD2. The length of the CDR3 is 19 residues. Germline CDR1 reads WNHNN; CDR2 reads SYGVQD (reference sequence). The V segment lost 2 bases and the J segment 8 bases; nucleotides outside the gene matches: 16. CDR3 DNA: TGCGCCAGCAGTGAGGCCGGACTAGCGGGGGCCTCGGGACGGGGTACGCAGTATTTT. It specifies CASSEAGLAGASGRGTQYF.

This clone was picked up a small number of times. The chain couples TRBV30 to TRBJ2-7; 9 bases line up with TRBD1. J gave up 1 base and V 4 bases, and 8 bases lay outside the gene matches. Germline V gene sequence: CDR1 GTSNPN, CDR2 SVGIG (reference sequence). The CDR3 runs to 15 residues. In DNA form, the CDR3 reads TGTGCCTGGAATAGGGACAGGGCGAATTCCTACGAGCAGTACTTC. Residues: CAWNRDRANSYEQYF.

This clone showed up just a few times. This chain joins TRBV7-2 and TRBJ1-1; tentatively, D is TRBD1 (6 bases). Trimming stripped 4 bases from V and 0 bases from J, with 15 bases between. The CDR3 is made up of 16 amino acids. Germline CDR1 SGHTA, CDR2 FQGNSA. CDR3 loop: CASSSAGGPVNTEAFF. The DNA for the CDR3 is TGTGCCAGCAGCTCCGCCGGGGGGCCGGTGAACACTGAAGCTTTCTTT.

The J gene is TRBJ2-5, the V gene TRBV2; TRBD2 matches at 16 bases. The V and J ends lost 7 bases and 4 bases, in that order; junction bases with no gene match: 6. There are 16 residues in the CDR3. From germline, CDR1 is SNHLY and CDR2 FYNNEI. CDR3 amino acids: CASKDGTSGRGETQYF. The CDR3 DNA reads TGTGCCAGCAAGGACGGGACTAGCGGGAGGGGAGAGACCCAGTACTTC.

The chain has TRBV27 and TRBJ2-1, with 8 bases matching TRBD2. V shed 4 bases, J shed 3 bases, and the junction held 8 bases outside the gene matches. The CDR3 is 16 residues long. Germline V gives CDR1 MNHEY, CDR2 SMNVEV (reference sequence). CDR3 loop: CASSYSAGELYNEQFF. The CDR3 coding sequence is TGTGCCAGCAGTTACTCAGCGGGAGAACTCTACAATGAGCAGTTCTTC.

This clone was counted only a few times. The gene calls are TRBV5-8 and TRBJ1-5; the match to TRBD1 covers 10 bases. The CDR3 extends over 15 amino acids. Trimming at V came to 0 bases and at J to 5 bases, leaving 2 bases not matched to a gene. Germline V CDR1 and CDR2: SGHTS, YDEGEE. CDR3: CASSLGDRGDQPQHF. The CDR3 nucleotides read TGTGCCAGCAGCTTGGGGGACAGGGGCGATCAGCCCCAGCATTTT.

The chain is built from TRBV5-1 and TRBJ1-6, with D perhaps TRBD1 (6 bases). The CDR3 sequence is 17 residues long. V lost 4 bases and J 6 bases, leaving 20 bases between the germline ends. Germline V gene data show CDR1 as SGHRS and CDR2 as YFSETQ. DNA for the CDR3: TGCGCCAGCAGCACTCTTCCTGGGGGGGCTAGTAATTCACCCCTCCACTTT. Translated: CASSTLPGGASNSPLHF.

The rearrangement links TRBV19 to TRBJ2-3, with a possible D match to TRBD1 (6 bases). Germline values: CDR1 LNHDA, CDR2 SQIVND (reference sequence). The CDR3 runs 16 residues. The ends were cut back, 1 base at V and 1 base at J, with 12 bases in the middle. The CDR3 loop is CASSIGGQLRTDTQYF. In DNA form, the CDR3 reads TGTGCCAGTAGTATAGGCGGACAGCTACGCACAGATACGCAGTATTTT.

This clone was counted a few times. The chain links TRBV5-1 to TRBJ2-2; 8 positions agree with TRBD2. There are 15 residues in the CDR3. In germline, CDR1 is SGHRS, CDR2 YFSETQ. Germline trimming cut 0 bases from V and 5 bases from J; bases unmatched to any gene: 3. CDR3 nucleotide sequence: TGCGCCAGCAGCTTGGCGGGACTAGATACCGGGGAGCTGTTTTTT. Translating it yields CASSLAGLDTGELFF.

The chain combines TRBV9 with TRBJ2-7; 10 bases match TRBD2. The germline V gene has CDR1 SGDLS and CDR2 YYNGEE. The V gene end was trimmed by 0 bases and the J gene end by 3 bases; junction bases not matched to a gene: 6. The length of the CDR3 is 16 residues. Written as DNA, the CDR3 is TGTGCCAGCAGCGTAGCGGTAGCTAGCGGGGGCTACGAGCAGTACTTC. This gives the protein CASSVAVASGGYEQYF.

This clone was counted a few times. The rearrangement uses TRBV5-1 and TRBJ2-7; 9 bases are a match to TRBD1. Germline V gene sequence: CDR1 SGHRS, CDR2 YFSETQ. The CDR3 is 15 residues long. The ends lost 4 bases at V and 2 bases at J; junction bases unmatched: 7. The CDR3 sequence: CASSQPGQGPYEQYF. CDR3 coding DNA: TGCGCCAGCAGCCAGCCGGGACAGGGACCCTACGAGCAGTACTTC.